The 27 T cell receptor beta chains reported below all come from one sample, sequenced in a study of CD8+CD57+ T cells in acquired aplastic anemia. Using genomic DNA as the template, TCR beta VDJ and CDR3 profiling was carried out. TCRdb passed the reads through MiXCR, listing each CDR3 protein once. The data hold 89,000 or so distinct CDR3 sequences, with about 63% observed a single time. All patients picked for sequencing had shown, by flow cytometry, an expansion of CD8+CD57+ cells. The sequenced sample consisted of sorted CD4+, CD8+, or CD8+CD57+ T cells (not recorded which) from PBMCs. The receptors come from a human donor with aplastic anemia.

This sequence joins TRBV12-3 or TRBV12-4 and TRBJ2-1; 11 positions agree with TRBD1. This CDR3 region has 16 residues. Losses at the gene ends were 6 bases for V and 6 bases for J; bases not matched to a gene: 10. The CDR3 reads CASRGHGQGAGNEQFF. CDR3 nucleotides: TGTGCCAGCAGGGGCCATGGACAGGGGGCGGGCAATGAGCAGTTCTTC.

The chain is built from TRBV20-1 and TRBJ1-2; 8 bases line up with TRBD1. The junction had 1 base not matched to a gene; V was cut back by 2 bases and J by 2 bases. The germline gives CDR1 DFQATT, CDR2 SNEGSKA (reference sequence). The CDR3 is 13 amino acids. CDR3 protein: CSARQGANYGYTF. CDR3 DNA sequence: TGCAGTGCTAGACAGGGGGCCAACTATGGCTACACCTTC.

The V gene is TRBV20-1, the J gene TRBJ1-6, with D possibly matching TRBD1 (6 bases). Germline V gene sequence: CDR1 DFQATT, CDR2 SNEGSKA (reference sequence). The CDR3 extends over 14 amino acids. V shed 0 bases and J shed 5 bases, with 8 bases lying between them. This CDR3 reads CSAREGGNNSPLHF. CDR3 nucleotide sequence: TGCAGTGCTAGAGAAGGGGGAAATAATTCACCCCTCCACTTT.

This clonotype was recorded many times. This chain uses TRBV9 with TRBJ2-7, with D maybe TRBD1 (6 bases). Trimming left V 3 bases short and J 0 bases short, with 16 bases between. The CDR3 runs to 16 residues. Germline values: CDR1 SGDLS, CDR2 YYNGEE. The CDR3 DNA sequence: TGTGCCAGCAGCGCGGAGGACAGCCCGAGCTCCTACGAGCAGTACTTC. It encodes CASSAEDSPSSYEQYF.

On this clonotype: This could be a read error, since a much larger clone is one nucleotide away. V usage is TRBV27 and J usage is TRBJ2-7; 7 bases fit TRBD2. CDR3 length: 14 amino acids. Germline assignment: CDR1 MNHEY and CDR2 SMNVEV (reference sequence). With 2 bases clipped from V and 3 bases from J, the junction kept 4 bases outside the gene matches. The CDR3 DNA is TGTGCCAGCAGTTTAGGGGGGGATATCTACGAGCAGTACTTC. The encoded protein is CASSLGGDIYEQYF.

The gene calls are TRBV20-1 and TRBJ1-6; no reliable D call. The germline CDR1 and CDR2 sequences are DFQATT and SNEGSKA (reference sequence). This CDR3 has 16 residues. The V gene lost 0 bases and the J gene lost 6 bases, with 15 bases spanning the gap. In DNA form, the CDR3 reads TGCAGTGCTAGAGATCCCCAGTTACTAGCTAATTCACCCCTCCACTTT. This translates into CSARDPQLLANSPLHF.

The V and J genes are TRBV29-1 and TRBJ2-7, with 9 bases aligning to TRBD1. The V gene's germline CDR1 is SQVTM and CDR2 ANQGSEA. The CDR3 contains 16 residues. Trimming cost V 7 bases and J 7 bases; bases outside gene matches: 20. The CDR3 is CSATFAPGQGVEEQYF. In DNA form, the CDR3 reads TGCAGCGCCACCTTTGCGCCGGGACAGGGAGTGGAAGAGCAGTACTTC.

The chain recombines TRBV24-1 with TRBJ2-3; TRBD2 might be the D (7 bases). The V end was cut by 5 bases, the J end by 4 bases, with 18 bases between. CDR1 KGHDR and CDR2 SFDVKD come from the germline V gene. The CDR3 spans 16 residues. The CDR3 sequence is CATSAAGTGGADTQYF. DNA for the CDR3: TGTGCCACCAGTGCAGCGGGAACCGGGGGCGCAGATACGCAGTATTTT.

The CDR3: CASSEEIGGNSYEQYF. CDR3 in DNA: TGTGCCAGCAGTGAAGAGATTGGCGGGAACTCCTACGAGCAGTACTTC. This chain links TRBV2 with TRBJ2-7; possible D gene TRBD2, 6 bases. This CDR3 has 16 residues. Trimming took 1 base from V and 0 from J, leaving 13 bases between them. Germline V gene sequence: CDR1 SNHLY, CDR2 FYNNEI.

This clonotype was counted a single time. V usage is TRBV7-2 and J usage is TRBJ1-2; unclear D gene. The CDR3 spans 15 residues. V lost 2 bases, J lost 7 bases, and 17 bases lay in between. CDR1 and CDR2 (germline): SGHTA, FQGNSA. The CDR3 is CASSLRSLTAGGYTF. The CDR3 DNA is TGTGCCAGCAGCTTAAGATCCCTTACGGCAGGTGGCTACACCTTC.

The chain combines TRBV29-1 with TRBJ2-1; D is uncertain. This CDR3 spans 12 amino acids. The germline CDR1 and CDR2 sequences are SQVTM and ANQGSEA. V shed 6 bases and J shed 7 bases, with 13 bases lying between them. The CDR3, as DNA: TGCAGCGTGACCACCCCAGGTAATGAGCAGTTCTTC. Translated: CSVTTPGNEQFF.

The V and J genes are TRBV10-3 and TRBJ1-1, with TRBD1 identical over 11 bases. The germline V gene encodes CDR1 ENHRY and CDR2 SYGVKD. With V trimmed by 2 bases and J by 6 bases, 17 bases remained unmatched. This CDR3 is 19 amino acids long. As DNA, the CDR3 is TGTGCCATCAGTGAGCCTCCTCCGGGACAGGGGGTCATGCGCGCTGAAGCTTTCTTT. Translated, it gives CAISEPPPGQGVMRAEAFF.

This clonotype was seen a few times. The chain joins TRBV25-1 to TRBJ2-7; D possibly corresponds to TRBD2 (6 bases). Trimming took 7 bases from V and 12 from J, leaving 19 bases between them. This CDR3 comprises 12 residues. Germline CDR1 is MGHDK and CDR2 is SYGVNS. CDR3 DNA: TGTGCCAGCACACCCCCTGGAGGGGAGAGGTACTTC. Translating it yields CASTPPGGERYF.

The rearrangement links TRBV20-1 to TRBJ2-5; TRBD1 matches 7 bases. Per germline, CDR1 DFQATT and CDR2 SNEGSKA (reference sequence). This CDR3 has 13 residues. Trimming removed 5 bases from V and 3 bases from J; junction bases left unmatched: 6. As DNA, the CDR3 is TGCAGTGCTGGGGACAGAGTAAAAGAGACCCAGTACTTC. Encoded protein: CSAGDRVKETQYF.

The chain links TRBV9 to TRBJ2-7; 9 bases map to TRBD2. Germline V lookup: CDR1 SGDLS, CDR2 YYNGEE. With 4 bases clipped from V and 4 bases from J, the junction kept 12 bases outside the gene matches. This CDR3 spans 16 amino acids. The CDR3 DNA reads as TGTGCCAGCAGCCCATCCGCCGGGACTAGCCTGTACGAGCAGTACTTC. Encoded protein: CASSPSAGTSLYEQYF.

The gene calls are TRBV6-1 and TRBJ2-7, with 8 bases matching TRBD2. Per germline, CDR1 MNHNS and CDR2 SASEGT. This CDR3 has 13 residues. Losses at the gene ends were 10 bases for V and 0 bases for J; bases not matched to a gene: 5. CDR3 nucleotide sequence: TGTGCCACCCTCGGGGGGGTCTCCTACGAGCAGTACTTC. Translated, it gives CATLGGVSYEQYF.

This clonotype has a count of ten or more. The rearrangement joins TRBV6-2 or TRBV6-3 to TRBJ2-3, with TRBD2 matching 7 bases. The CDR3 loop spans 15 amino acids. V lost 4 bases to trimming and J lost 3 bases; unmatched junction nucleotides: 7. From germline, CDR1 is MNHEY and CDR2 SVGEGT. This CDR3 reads CASSSAAGATDTQYF. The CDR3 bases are TGTGCCAGCAGTTCTGCGGCGGGAGCGACAGATACGCAGTATTTT.

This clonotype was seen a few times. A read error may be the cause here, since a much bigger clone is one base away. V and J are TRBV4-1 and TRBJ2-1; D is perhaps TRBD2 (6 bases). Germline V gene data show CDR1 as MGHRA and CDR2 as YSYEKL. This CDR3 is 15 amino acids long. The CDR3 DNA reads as TGCGCCAGCAGCCTACGCTCGGGAGCCGCCAATGAGCAGCTCTTC. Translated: CASSLRSGAANEQLF.

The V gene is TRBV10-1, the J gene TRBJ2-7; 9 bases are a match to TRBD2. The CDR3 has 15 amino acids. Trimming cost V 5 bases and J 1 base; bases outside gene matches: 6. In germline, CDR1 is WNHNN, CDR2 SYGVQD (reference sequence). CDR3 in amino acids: CASSSWRGGSYEQYF. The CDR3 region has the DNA TGCGCCAGCAGTTCGTGGCGGGGGGGGTCCTACGAGCAGTACTTC.

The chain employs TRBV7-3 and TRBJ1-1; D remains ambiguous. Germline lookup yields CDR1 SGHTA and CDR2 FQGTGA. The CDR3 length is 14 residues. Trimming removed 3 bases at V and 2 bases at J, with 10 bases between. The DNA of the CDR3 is TGTGCCAGCAGCTTGGGTGTAGACAACACTGAAGCTTTCTTT. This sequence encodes CASSLGVDNTEAFF.

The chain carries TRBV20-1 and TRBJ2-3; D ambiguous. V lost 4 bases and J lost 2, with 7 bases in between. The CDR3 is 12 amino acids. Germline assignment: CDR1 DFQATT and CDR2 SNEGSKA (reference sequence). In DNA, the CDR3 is TGCAGTGCTAATCCGTTCACAGATACGCAGTATTTT. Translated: CSANPFTDTQYF.

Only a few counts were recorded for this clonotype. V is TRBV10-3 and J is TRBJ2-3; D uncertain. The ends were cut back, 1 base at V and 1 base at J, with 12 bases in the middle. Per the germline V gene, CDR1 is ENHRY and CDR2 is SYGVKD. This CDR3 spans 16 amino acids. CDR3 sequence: CAISEYLSQGTDTQYF. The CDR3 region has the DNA TGTGCCATCAGTGAGTACCTGTCTCAGGGCACAGATACGCAGTATTTT.

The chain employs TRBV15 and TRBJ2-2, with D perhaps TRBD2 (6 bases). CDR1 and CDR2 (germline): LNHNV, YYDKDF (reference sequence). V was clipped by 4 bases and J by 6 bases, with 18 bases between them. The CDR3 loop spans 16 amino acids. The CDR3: CATSKAGFGSPGELFF. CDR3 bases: TGTGCCACCAGCAAAGCGGGTTTTGGGTCACCCGGGGAGCTGTTTTTT.

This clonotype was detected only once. The CDR3 is CASSPEPGQGSYEQYF. CDR3 sequence (DNA): TGTGCCAGCAGCCCCGAACCGGGACAGGGCTCCTACGAGCAGTACTTC. The chain recombines TRBV11-1 with TRBJ2-7; 9 bases are a match to TRBD1. CDR3 length: 16 residues. The germline V gene has CDR1 SGHAT and CDR2 FQDESV (reference sequence). Germline trimming cut 5 bases from V and 0 bases from J; bases unmatched to any gene: 8.

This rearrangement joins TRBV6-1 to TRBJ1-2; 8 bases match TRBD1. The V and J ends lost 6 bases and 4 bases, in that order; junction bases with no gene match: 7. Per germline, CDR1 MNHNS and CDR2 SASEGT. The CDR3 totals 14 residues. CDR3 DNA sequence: TGTGCCAGCAGCTTGGACAGGGTCTTCTATGGCTACACCTTC. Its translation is CASSLDRVFYGYTF.

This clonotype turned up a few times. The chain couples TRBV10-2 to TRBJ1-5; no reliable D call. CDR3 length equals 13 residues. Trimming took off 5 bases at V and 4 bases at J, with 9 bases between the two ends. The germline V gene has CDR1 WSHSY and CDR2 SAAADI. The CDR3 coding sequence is TGCGCCAGCAGTAGGGAGTCAAATCAGCCCCAGCATTTT. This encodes CASSRESNQPQHF.

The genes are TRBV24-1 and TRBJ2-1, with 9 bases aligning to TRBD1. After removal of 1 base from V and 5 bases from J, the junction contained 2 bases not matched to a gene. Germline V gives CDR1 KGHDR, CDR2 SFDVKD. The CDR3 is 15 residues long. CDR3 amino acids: CATSDFRDRDNEQFF. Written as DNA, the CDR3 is TGTGCCACCAGTGATTTCCGGGACAGGGACAATGAGCAGTTCTTC.